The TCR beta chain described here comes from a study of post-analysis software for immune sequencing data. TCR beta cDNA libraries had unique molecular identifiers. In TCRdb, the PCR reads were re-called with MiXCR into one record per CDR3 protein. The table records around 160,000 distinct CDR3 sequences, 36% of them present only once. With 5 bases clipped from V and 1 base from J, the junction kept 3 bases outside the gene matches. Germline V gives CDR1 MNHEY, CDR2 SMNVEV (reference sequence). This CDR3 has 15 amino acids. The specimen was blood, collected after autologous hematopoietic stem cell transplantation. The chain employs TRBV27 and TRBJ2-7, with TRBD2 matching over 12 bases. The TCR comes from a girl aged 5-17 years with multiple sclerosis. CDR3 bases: TGTGCCAGCAGTCTTACTAGCGGGAGGTCCTACGAGCAGTACTTC. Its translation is CASSLTSGRSYEQYF.